A selection of T cell receptor beta chains follows, all from one sample in a study of CD8 T cells in Susac syndrome. TCRdb reprocessed the immunoSEQ multiplex PCR reads via MiXCR and lists one record per CDR3 protein. The sample has approximately 54,000 distinct CDR3 sequences, more than 85% seen once. The sample taken for sequencing was CD8+ T cells from PBMCs. These receptors all come from a human donor with Susac syndrome. Both conserved end residues are part of each CDR3. A D gene is named only where the DNA matches it firmly. A clone size is listed for some rows: how often the clone was seen (once, few, many), or a class if it is expanded.

D gene,clone size,J gene,V gene,CDR3 protein,CDR3 DNA
TRBD1,-,TRBJ1-1,TRBV12-3/TRBV12-4,CASRPPTDRGLPTEAFF,TGTGCCAGCAGGCCCCCGACCGACAGGGGGCTCCCCACTGAAGCTTTCTTT
TRBD1,-,TRBJ1-1,TRBV6-6,CASSYLWTGDTEAFF,TGTGCCAGCAGTTACCTTTGGACAGGGGATACTGAAGCTTTCTTT
-,-,TRBJ2-7,TRBV20-1,CSARGRRSSYEQYF,TGCAGTGCCAGGGGTCGAAGGAGCTCCTACGAGCAGTACTTC
-,-,TRBJ2-1,TRBV11-2,CASSSLRSRAGSLYNEQFF,TGTGCCAGCAGCTCGCTAAGGAGTAGGGCGGGGTCTTTGTACAATGAGCAGTTCTTC
TRBD2,-,TRBJ2-7,TRBV6-2/TRBV6-3,CASSTGLANYEQYF,TGTGCCAGCAGTACGGGACTAGCGAATTACGAGCAGTACTTC
TRBD2,-,TRBJ2-7,TRBV12-3/TRBV12-4,CASSPGGEQYF,TGTGCCAGCAGTCCCGGGGGGGAGCAGTACTTC
-,once,TRBJ2-5,TRBV6-2/TRBV6-3,CASSSTSDTGTLYQETQYF,TGTGCCAGCAGTTCCACATCGGATACTGGGACTTTGTACCAAGAGACCCAGTACTTC
TRBD1,-,TRBJ2-5,TRBV27,CASSLWTGSYQETQYF,TGTGCCAGCAGTCTATGGACAGGGTCGTACCAAGAGACCCAGTACTTC
TRBD2,-,TRBJ2-1,TRBV30,CAWSDRGGAGNEQFF,TGTGCCTGGAGTGATCGCGGGGGGGCGGGCAATGAGCAGTTCTTC
-,-,TRBJ2-1,TRBV20-1,CSARVRGEAGHNEQFF,TGCAGTGCTAGAGTGAGGGGGGAGGCTGGTCACAATGAGCAGTTCTTC
-,-,TRBJ2-1,TRBV12-3/TRBV12-4,CASSAVSYNEQFF,TGTGCCAGCAGTGCAGTTTCCTACAATGAGCAGTTCTTC
TRBD1,-,TRBJ2-1,TRBV28,CASSLDRGLEQFF,TGTGCCAGCAGTCTGGACAGGGGTCTTGAGCAGTTCTTC
TRBD1,-,TRBJ2-7,TRBV18,CASSPGWTGAFTEQYF,TGTGCCAGCTCACCAGGTTGGACAGGGGCTTTTACGGAGCAGTACTTC
-,-,TRBJ2-1,TRBV15,CATSRVGDRPPGLKQFF,TGTGCCACCAGCAGAGTCGGTGACAGGCCGCCGGGACTAAAGCAGTTCTTC
-,-,TRBJ1-5,TRBV23-1,CASSQVGVGQPQHF,TGCGCCAGCAGTCAAGTCGGGGTCGGTCAGCCCCAGCATTTT
-,-,TRBJ2-7,TRBV9,CASSPSGSSYEQYF,TGTGCCAGCAGCCCCTCAGGGAGCTCCTACGAGCAGTACTTC
TRBD1,-,TRBJ1-2,TRBV12-3/TRBV12-4,CASSQDRDLFRYGYTF,TGTGCCAGCAGTCAGGACAGGGATTTGTTCCGCTATGGCTACACCTTC
-,-,TRBJ2-1,TRBV6-2/TRBV6-3,CASGDLRGAFYNEQFF,TGTGCCAGCGGGGACCTCCGGGGGGCCTTCTACAATGAGCAGTTCTTC
-,-,TRBJ2-7,TRBV29-1,CSVDEGSYEQYF,TGCAGCGTTGATGAGGGTTCCTACGAGCAGTACTTC
-,-,TRBJ1-5,TRBV12-3/TRBV12-4,CASSRTVSNQPQHF,TGTGCCAGCAGTCGGACGGTTAGCAATCAGCCCCAGCATTTT
-,-,TRBJ1-2,TRBV27,CASSLSVGDTNYGYTF,TGTGCCAGCAGTTTATCAGTGGGGGATACTAACTATGGCTACACCTTC
-,-,TRBJ2-7,TRBV9,CASSPTGYHEQYF,TGTGCCAGCAGTCCCACAGGGTATCACGAGCAGTACTTC
-,-,TRBJ2-5,TRBV9,CASSVGGGSAGTQYF,TGTGCCAGCAGCGTGGGAGGTGGATCAGCCGGGACCCAGTACTTC
TRBD2,-,TRBJ2-1,TRBV7-3,CASSLRAGGIANEQFF,TGTGCCAGCAGCTTAAGAGCGGGGGGCATCGCGAATGAGCAGTTCTTC
TRBD2,-,TRBJ2-3,TRBV20-1,CSADGDTSGGTSTDTQYF,TGCAGTGCTGACGGAGATACTAGCGGGGGAACTAGCACAGATACGCAGTATTTT
-,-,TRBJ2-3,TRBV5-1,CASSPDRVTDTQYF,TGCGCCAGCAGCCCGGACAGAGTGACAGATACGCAGTATTTT
TRBD1,-,TRBJ2-7,TRBV29-1,CSVRGTGSYEQYF,TGCAGCGTTCGCGGGACAGGGTCCTACGAGCAGTACTTC
-,-,TRBJ2-4,TRBV29-1,CSVRAKNIQYF,TGCAGCGTTCGCGCCAAAAACATTCAGTACTTC
TRBD1,-,TRBJ2-2,TRBV6-4,CASSVGQANTGELFF,TGTGCCAGCAGTGTCGGACAGGCGAACACCGGGGAGCTGTTTTTT
TRBD2,-,TRBJ2-2,TRBV4-3,CASSQDALAGASAGELFF,TGCGCCAGCAGCCAAGATGCGCTAGCGGGGGCGAGTGCCGGGGAGCTGTTTTTT
-,-,TRBJ1-2,TRBV6-2/TRBV6-3,CASSYSSLPLQGEADGYTF,TGTGCCAGCAGTTACTCGAGCCTCCCGTTACAGGGTGAGGCAGACGGCTACACCTTC